This T cell receptor (beta chain) was retrieved from a study of CD8+ T cells in alopecia areata (dated by TCRdb to the late 2010s). Study-wide context: The treated patients, all with moderate-to-severe alopecia areata, were enrolled in an open-label pilot trial of oral tofacitinib given at 5 to 10 mg twice daily. Patients stayed on tofacitinib for 6 to 18 months and then had 6 months of follow-up off drug so that delayed response and recurrence could be assessed. High-throughput TCRbeta sequencing was used to examine T cell clonal expansion in alopecia areata in both the C3H/HeJ mouse model and human patients. Scalp tissue and sorted CD4+ and CD8+ peripheral blood T cells from patchy and totalis/universalis alopecia areata patients and from healthy controls were covered by human TCRbeta sequencing. Biopsies were taken from tofacitinib-treated patients at baseline and again at 4 and 24 weeks into treatment, and several of those patients also had a later scalp biopsy. Scalp clonality was compared among normal scalp (n=4), patchy alopecia areata scalp (n=8), and alopecia totalis/universalis scalp (n=8). The RNA source kit depended on sample type: the PAXgene miRNA kit for fixed scalp, the miRNeasy kit for PBMCs, and the RNeasy kit for mouse skin. TCRbeta CDR3 regions were amplified by immunoSEQ multiplex PCR with 35 Vbeta forward and 13 Jbeta reverse primers. Results the study describes overall, beyond this receptor: Resident alphabeta T cells in normal human skin are also sequenced, complicating scalp TCR repertoire analysis, unlike mouse skin dominated by gammadelta T cells. Compared with mice, TCR sequences shared between patients were less clear, possibly partly because of HLA diversity across the patient population. Compared with normal scalp, lesional scalp had higher clonality and more expanded CD8+ clones, particularly in alopecia totalis/universalis, a pattern that suggests antigenic drive.

The sample's time point label, in plain terms: baseline before oral tofacitinib. From alopecia areata patients, peripheral blood was collected along with lesional scalp punch biopsies. After PBMCs were isolated by density centrifugation and stained for CD3, CD4 and CD8, a FACSAria was used to sort CD4+ and CD8+ T cells. This clone was detected a few times. Its recognized antigen is unknown. One base away there is no much larger clone; base qualities are not given. The CDR3, from cysteine to phenylalanine, totals 11 residues. Just CDR3 DNA is preserved here, 33 bases in frame from base 1. Trimming costs V 2 bases and J 5 bases, and their ends lie 3 bases apart. The library was prepared using the immunoSEQ multiplex PCR assay. RNA was extracted from all samples and reverse transcribed into cDNA as template for TCR sequencing. First-strand cDNA was synthesized with SuperScript III using a 2:1 mix of oligo-dT and random hexamers. A synthetic immune receptor repertoire was used to measure amplification bias, and any remaining bias was corrected computationally. The original methods were these. After raw reads were preprocessed to remove errors, the CDR3 was defined following IMGT conventions as running from the conserved cysteine to phenylalanine. Clonality was computed by normalizing Shannon entropy by log2 of the number of productive unique TCRs and subtracting the result from 1. Whether each scalp clone was CD4 or CD8 was inferred by checking scalp TCRbeta sequences against the CD4 and CD8 repertoires from sorted blood. Not all clones reach the TCRdb copy of this immuneACCESS table, which keeps in-frame sequences only. Checked studies attribute under half of the gap to unresolved V genes and leave the rest unexplained. The D gene and trimming were derived from the DNA, and the V and J assignments and clone size from that table. Counted in this sample were about 140,000 clones; approximately 51% of them appeared once. Of the sample, 0.99% falls within the top ten clones.

The clonotype originates from a human donor with alopecia areata. The sequencing here drew on CD4+ T cells sorted from blood, taken at week 0. Here the chain combines TRBV23-1 and TRBJ2-5, with the D segment identity uncertain. TRBV23-1 counts as an open reading frame of uncertain function. The CDR3 reads as follows: CASSQGETQYF. The sequenced DNA is TGCGCCAGCAGTCAAGGGGAGACCCAGTACTTC.